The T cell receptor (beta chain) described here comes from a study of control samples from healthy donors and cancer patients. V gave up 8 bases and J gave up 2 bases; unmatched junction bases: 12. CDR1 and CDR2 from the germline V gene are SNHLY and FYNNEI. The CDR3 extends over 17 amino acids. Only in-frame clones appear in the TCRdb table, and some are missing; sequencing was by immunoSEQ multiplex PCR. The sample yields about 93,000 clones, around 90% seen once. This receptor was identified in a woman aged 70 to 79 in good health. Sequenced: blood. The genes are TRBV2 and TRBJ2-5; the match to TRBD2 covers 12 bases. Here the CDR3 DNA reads TGTGCCAGCTCCGAGGGAAGGCTAGCGGGGGGGCAAGAGACCCAGTACTTC. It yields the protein CASSEGRLAGGQETQYF. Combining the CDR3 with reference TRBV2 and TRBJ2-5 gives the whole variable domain EPEVTQTPSHQVTQMGQEVILRCVPISNHLYFYWYRQILGQKVEFLVSFYNNEISEKSEIFDDQFSVERPDGSNFTLKIRSTKLEDSAMYFCASSEGRLAGGQETQYFGPGTRLLVL.